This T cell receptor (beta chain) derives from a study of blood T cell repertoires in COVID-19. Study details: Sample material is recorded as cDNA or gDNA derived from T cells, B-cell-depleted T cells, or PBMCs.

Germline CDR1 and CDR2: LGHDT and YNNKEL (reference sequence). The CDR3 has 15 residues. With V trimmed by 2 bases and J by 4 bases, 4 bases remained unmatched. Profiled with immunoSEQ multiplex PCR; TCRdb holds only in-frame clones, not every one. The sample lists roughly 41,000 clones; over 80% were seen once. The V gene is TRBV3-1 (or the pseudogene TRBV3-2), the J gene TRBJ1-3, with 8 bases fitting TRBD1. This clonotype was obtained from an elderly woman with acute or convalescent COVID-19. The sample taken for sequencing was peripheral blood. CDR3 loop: CASSQPTGVGNTIYF. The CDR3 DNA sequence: TGTGCCAGCAGCCAACCGACAGGGGTAGGAAACACCATATATTTT.